A selection of T cell receptor beta chains follows, all from one sample in a study of cytomegalovirus exposure and HLA in healthy donors. The protocol was immunoSEQ multiplex PCR, while the TCRdb copy is restricted to in-frame clones and leaves out a portion. Found here are about 160,000 clones, roughly 80% of them singletons; the top ten hold more than 8%. Sequencing was carried out using PBMCs. Receptor source: a male donor in good health and CMV-seropositive. The conserved cysteine and the conserved F or W are not part of the CDR3 here. Fields, in order: J gene, V gene, CDR3 protein.

TRBJ2-2 TRBV2 ASTSGQGNTGELF
TRBJ2-1 TRBV4-1 ASSPEEGANEQF
TRBJ1-2 TRBV27 ASRPTGAWGYT
TRBJ1-2 TRBV2 ASSKDRLGYT
TRBJ1-6 TRBV27 ASSLRQGALNSPLH
TRBJ1-5 TRBV19 ASTVQGNQPQH
TRBJ2-3 TRBV6-4 ASSEQGTDTQY
TRBJ2-5 TRBV5-1 ASSLVGLAGGPFSETQY
TRBJ2-3 TRBV15 ATSRATLAPSTDTQY
TRBJ1-3 TRBV7-6 ASSLMTAGSTIY
TRBJ1-1 TRBV7-2 ASSLALRNTEAF
TRBJ2-2 TRBV9 ASTPTGGRGELF
TRBJ2-2 TRBV4-1 ASSQAGTGDTGELF
TRBJ1-1 TRBV2 AIRQVNTEAF
TRBJ2-2 TRBV11-3 ASSLKGARVGELF
TRBJ1-4 TRBV6-1 ASSVRLLGEKLF
TRBJ2-5 TRBV4-3 ASSREARRGETQY
TRBJ2-7 TRBV11-2 AGSFISSMSGSYEQY
TRBJ1-2 TRBV5-6 ASSPGVRDPGYT
TRBJ2-7 TRBV7-2 ASSLAGGSYEQY
TRBJ2-5 TRBV30 AWSQESTGKRETQY
TRBJ2-3 TRBV5-1 ASSLGSSGSTDTQY
TRBJ1-1 TRBV5-8 ASTSTGTAFREAF
TRBJ2-7 TRBV5-6 ASSDTGTYEQY
TRBJ1-5 TRBV19 ASSIDRSSAQH
TRBJ1-1 TRBV18 ASSPPQGAGTEAF